This is a list of T cell receptor beta chains from one sample in a study of identical twins. One entry per CDR3 protein results from TCRdb running MiXCR on the 5' RACE reads. This repertoire shows some 710,000 distinct CDR3 sequences, less than 7% found once; its top ten account for approximately 1.6%. Source material: naive T cells sorted from blood. These receptors were taken from a man between 18 and 35 years old in good health. Both conserved end residues are part of each CDR3. The order of the fields is CDR3 length, D gene, clone size, J gene, V gene, CDR3 DNA, CDR3 protein. D genes are given only for firm matches. Size is stated for part of the rows, as once, few or many counts, or as a class when the clone is expanded.

14	.	many	TRBJ2-3	TRBV5-1	TGCGCCAGCAGGGCCAGCGGGCTAACAGATACGCAGTATTTT	CASRASGLTDTQYF
16	.	many	TRBJ1-6	TRBV12-3/TRBV12-4	TGTGCCAGCAGTTTAATCGGGGCAGGAGAAAATTCACCCCTCCACTTT	CASSLIGAGENSPLHF
14	.	.	TRBJ2-1	TRBV28	TGTGCCAGCAGTCTCTCCGGGTTCTTTAGTGAGCAGTTCTTC	CASSLSGFFSEQFF
15	TRBD2	many	TRBJ2-1	TRBV27	TGTGCCAGCAGTCGGGAGGGGCTCTCCTACAATGAGCAGTTCTTC	CASSREGLSYNEQFF
13	TRBD1	.	TRBJ1-6	TRBV5-1	TGCGCCAGCAGCTTGGGGACAGGTTCACCCCTCCACTTT	CASSLGTGSPLHF
16	.	many	TRBJ2-7	TRBV20-1	TGCAGTGCTAGAGATCCGATTACCCGCAGGGTTCCCGAGCAGTACTTC	CSARDPITRRVPEQYF
18	TRBD2	.	TRBJ2-1	TRBV4-2	TGTGCCAGCAGCTCCGGGACTAGCGGTGTCGTGGGGGGGGTAGGGCAGTTCTTC	CASSSGTSGVVGGVGQFF
15	.	many	TRBJ2-5	TRBV6-1	TGTGCCAGCTTTAAAGGATCAGGCCCCGCCGAGACCCAGTACTTC	CASFKGSGPAETQYF
12	.	.	TRBJ2-7	TRBV20-1	TGCAGTGCTAGAACCCCTAGCGACGAGCAGTACTTC	CSARTPSDEQYF
16	.	few	TRBJ1-5	TRBV14	TGTGCCAGCAGCCAAGAGGTCAGTCATAGCAATCAGCCCCAGCATTTT	CASSQEVSHSNQPQHF
13	.	many	TRBJ1-1	TRBV6-1	TGTGCCAGCTCCCTTCTGCCGAACACTGAAGCTTTCTTT	CASSLLPNTEAFF
11	.	few	TRBJ2-3	TRBV30	TGTGCCTGGAAACCAGGTCCCTCTGCGTATTTT	CAWKPGPSAYF
15	.	.	TRBJ2-4	TRBV5-5	TGTGCCAGCAGCTTATCGGAGCTAGCCAAAAACATTCAGTACTTC	CASSLSELAKNIQYF
15	TRBD1	.	TRBJ1-2	TRBV6-2/TRBV6-3	TGTGCCAGCAGTGACCAGGACAGGGGGCTTGATGGCTACACCTTC	CASSDQDRGLDGYTF
18	TRBD2	few	TRBJ2-1	TRBV12-3/TRBV12-4	TGTGCCAGCAGCCCGAACGATGGACTAGCGGGAGACAGCGGTGAGCAGTTCTTC	CASSPNDGLAGDSGEQFF
14	.	few	TRBJ1-3	TRBV6-1	TGTGCCAGCAGTGAAGACAGGTTCGAAAACACCATATATTTT	CASSEDRFENTIYF
15	.	many	TRBJ2-1	TRBV5-1	TGCGCCAGCAGCTTGGAGGCAGGCAGATACAATGAGCAGTTCTTC	CASSLEAGRYNEQFF
15	TRBD1	many	TRBJ2-3	TRBV12-3/TRBV12-4	TGTGCCAGCAGTTTGACAGGGGTAGAGTTGGATACGCAGTATTTT	CASSLTGVELDTQYF
15	.	many	TRBJ2-2	TRBV5-1	TGCGCCAGCAGCTTGGCTAGCCCGAACACCGGGGAGCTGTTTTTT	CASSLASPNTGELFF
14	.	many	TRBJ2-3	TRBV27	TGTGCCAGCAGTTTAGAACTAGGTACCGATACGCAGTATTTT	CASSLELGTDTQYF
15	.	many	TRBJ1-1	TRBV12-3/TRBV12-4	TGTGCCAGCACTATTAGGGAGGGGTACGGCGCTGAAGCTTTCTTT	CASTIREGYGAEAFF